Below are 13 T cell receptor beta chains sequenced from a single sample in a study of cytomegalovirus exposure and HLA in healthy donors. With 60 Vbeta and 13 Jbeta primers, the PCR was carried out. The repertoire was sequenced with immunoSEQ multiplex PCR; TCRdb's copy has only in-frame clones and lacks some. Of about 160,000 clones in the sample, approximately 80% are singletons; the top ten hold 2% to 2.5%. The specimen sequenced was PBMCs. These receptors all come from a man over 45 in good health and CMV-seropositive.

This sequence joins TRBV2 and TRBJ2-5; 7 nucleotides line up with TRBD1. The CDR3 totals 17 residues. The V segment lost 7 bases and the J segment 7 bases; nucleotides outside the gene matches: 21. Germline V gene lookup returns CDR1 SNHLY and CDR2 FYNNEI. DNA of the CDR3: TGTGCCAGCACCCCCCGCAGTGGGACAGCGACGAGGGGGACCCAGTACTTC. Translation gives CASTPRSGTATRGTQYF.

The gene calls are TRBV19 and TRBJ2-1; TRBD2 agrees at 9 bases. The CDR3 is 16 residues long. V shed 4 bases and J 4 bases; nucleotides not matched to a gene: 8. Germline assignment: CDR1 LNHDA and CDR2 SQIVND (reference sequence). The CDR3 here is CASSTLRAGGYNEQFF. The CDR3 bases are TGTGCCAGTAGTACCCTTCGAGCGGGGGGATACAATGAGCAGTTCTTC.

V usage is TRBV9 and J usage is TRBJ2-3, with 7 bases aligning to TRBD1. This CDR3 contains 16 residues. Germline V lookup: CDR1 SGDLS, CDR2 YYNGEE. Trimming took 3 bases from V and 3 from J; bases not matched to a gene: 10. The CDR3 here is CASSGYRGGTTDTQYF. CDR3 DNA: TGTGCCAGCAGCGGATACAGGGGCGGAACGACAGATACGCAGTATTTT.

The chain carries TRBV10-3 and TRBJ1-5, with D perhaps matching TRBD1 (5 bases). This CDR3 has 13 residues. CDR1 and CDR2 from the germline V gene are ENHRY and SYGVKD. Trimming stripped 7 bases from V and 0 bases from J, with 7 bases between. The DNA of the CDR3 is TGTGCCATCAACGGACATAGCAATCAGCCCCAGCATTTT. Its translation: CAINGHSNQPQHF.

The V call is TRBV4-3, the J call TRBJ2-7; 10 bases fit TRBD2. This CDR3 contains 15 residues. Trimming at V came to 4 bases and at J to 2 bases, leaving 5 bases not matched to a gene. The germline V gene has CDR1 LGHNA and CDR2 YSLEER. In DNA form, the CDR3 reads TGCGCCAGCAGCCGCGAGCGGGGGGGCCCCTACGAGCAGTACTTC. This sequence encodes CASSRERGGPYEQYF.

V and J are TRBV9 and TRBJ1-3; 8 nucleotides align to TRBD1. The CDR3 is 17 residues long. V dropped 0 bases and J dropped 1; count of bases not matched to a gene: 6. The V gene's germline CDR1 is SGDLS and CDR2 YYNGEE. The CDR3 region has the DNA TGTGCCAGCAGCGTAGGGGACAGGATCGGGTCTGGAAACACCATATATTTT. This sequence encodes CASSVGDRIGSGNTIYF.

The chain is built from TRBV14 and TRBJ2-7, with a possible D match to TRBD1 (6 bases). Germline V CDR1 and CDR2: SGHDN, FVKESK. CDR3 size: 15 residues. V was shortened by 4 bases and J by 6 bases, with 19 bases between the two germline ends. DNA of the CDR3: TGTGCCAGCAGCCTGAAGAACAGGGCCGGAATCGAGCAGTACTTC. This gives the protein CASSLKNRAGIEQYF.

V gene TRBV5-6 combines with J gene TRBJ1-1; no clear D. This CDR3 has 13 residues. Trimming pared 0 bases from V and 4 bases from J, leaving 7 bases between. Germline CDR1 is SGHDT and CDR2 is YYEEEE. The CDR3 DNA reads TGTGCCAGCAGCTTGGGAGGATTCACTGAAGCTTTCTTT. Its protein is CASSLGGFTEAFF.

The V and J genes are TRBV4-3 and TRBJ2-2; 12 bases align to TRBD2. The CDR3 length is 15 residues. Losses at the gene ends were 5 bases for V and 7 bases for J; bases not matched to a gene: 5. The V gene's germline CDR1 is LGHNA and CDR2 YSLEER. In DNA form, the CDR3 reads TGCGCCAGCAGCGCTAGCGGGGGGGCGGGCGGGGAGCTGTTTTTT. Amino acids: CASSASGGAGGELFF.

The rearrangement uses TRBV9 and TRBJ2-3; D is ambiguous. The V end was cut by 0 bases, the J end by 2 bases, with 16 bases between. The germline gives CDR1 SGDLS, CDR2 YYNGEE. The length of the CDR3 is 17 residues. The CDR3 DNA reads as TGTGCCAGCAGCGTAGCCTCCGGGTCTCGAATCACAGATACGCAGTATTTT. It specifies CASSVASGSRITDTQYF.

The chain combines TRBV21-1 with TRBJ2-3; TRBD2, the table's D call, lacks a check against the DNA. TRBV21-1 corresponds to a pseudogene. The CDR3 loop spans 21 amino acids. In DNA form, the CDR3 reads TGTGCCAGCAGCGGGACACCAGAAAAACATCGGGGGGGAACTAGCACAGATACGCAGTATTTT. This encodes CASSGTPEKHRGGTSTDTQYF.

The rearrangement links TRBV27 to TRBJ2-5, with D perhaps matching TRBD1 (6 bases). The CDR3 is 18 amino acids. The germline CDR1 and CDR2 sequences are MNHEY and SMNVEV (reference sequence). V gave up 5 bases and J gave up 2 bases, with 24 bases separating them. CDR3 DNA sequence: TGTGCCAGCAGTACACTATCCCAAGGGGCAGGGGAACAAGAGACCCAGTACTTC. This translates into CASSTLSQGAGEQETQYF.

This rearrangement joins TRBV7-2 to TRBJ2-5; 9 bases match TRBD2. The CDR3 extends over 19 amino acids. The V gene end was trimmed by 1 base and the J gene end by 0 bases; junction bases not matched to a gene: 12. From germline, CDR1 is SGHTA and CDR2 FQGNSA. The CDR3 protein is CASSLDGGGASPYQETQYF. DNA of the CDR3: TGTGCCAGCAGCTTAGACGGCGGGGGGGCGTCCCCGTACCAAGAGACCCAGTACTTC. Supplemented by reference TRBV7-2 and TRBJ2-5, the full variable domain reads GAGVSQSPSNKVTEKGKDVELRCDPISGHTALYWYRQSLGQGLEFLIYFQGNSAPDKSGLPSDRFSAERTGGSVSTLTIQRTQQEDSAVYLCASSLDGGGASPYQETQYFGPGTRLLVL.